Shown below are 13 T cell receptor beta chains from a single sample sequenced in a study of naive and memory T cell subsets. An equimolar mix of two oligonucleotides served as the beta constant-region primer for TRBC1 and TRBC2. Four rounds of PCR amplified the ligated cDNA using nested alpha and beta constant-region primers plus SP2. TCRdb itself ran the UMI-ligation and nested PCR reads through MiXCR, one entry per CDR3 protein. The table shows tens of thousands of distinct CDR3 sequences, with around 9% occurring only once. The sequenced sample was naive CD8+ T cells from blood. All receptors come from a human donor in good health.

This clonotype has at least ten counts. The genes are TRBV29-1 and TRBJ2-1; D perhaps matches TRBD2 (5 bases). The germline V gene has CDR1 SQVTM and CDR2 ANQGSEA. The CDR3 spans 11 residues. V dropped 7 bases and J dropped 5 bases, with 9 bases sitting between them. CDR3 region: CSGVLDNEQFF. In nucleotides, the CDR3 is TGCAGCGGGGTACTAGACAATGAGCAGTTCTTC.

This clonotype has more than one count but fewer than ten. The rearrangement joins TRBV4-2 to TRBJ1-6; D is ambiguous. There are 14 residues in the CDR3. Trimming cost V 4 bases and J 7 bases, with 11 bases left between them. Germline V CDR1 and CDR2: LGHNA, YNFKEQ. The CDR3 is CASSPRQSNSPLHF. CDR3 coding DNA: TGTGCCAGCAGCCCTAGGCAGTCCAATTCACCCCTCCACTTT.

This clonotype has a handful of counts. The V and J genes are TRBV28 and TRBJ1-2; no firm D call. This CDR3 region has 13 residues. Germline CDR1 is MDHEN and CDR2 is SYDVKM. V lost 7 bases to trimming and J lost 5 bases, with 14 bases between them. CDR3 in amino acids: CASTSRSRYGYTF. The CDR3 coding sequence is TGTGCCAGCACCTCCCGTTCCCGATATGGCTACACCTTC.

The chain recombines TRBV12-3 or TRBV12-4 with TRBJ1-5; D is perhaps TRBD1 (6 bases). The CDR3 contains 14 residues. Trimming shortened V by 6 bases and J by 3 bases, and 12 bases separated the two germline ends. CDR3 residues: CASSPGQINQPQHF. The CDR3 nucleotides are TGTGCCAGCAGCCCCGGACAGATCAATCAGCCCCAGCATTTT.

This clonotype was detected many times. The chain links TRBV2 to TRBJ2-5, with 7 bases lining up with TRBD2. CDR3 length equals 16 residues. Looked up from germline, CDR1 is SNHLY and CDR2 is FYNNEI. The V and J ends lost 1 base and 1 base, in that order; junction bases with no gene match: 6. CDR3 coding DNA: TGTGCCAGCAGTGAAGGTGGGGGAGGGAGCCAAGAGACCCAGTACTTC. Encoded protein: CASSEGGGGSQETQYF.

V usage is TRBV28 and J usage is TRBJ2-1; TRBD2 agrees at 12 bases. V was clipped by 4 bases and J by 2 bases; unmatched bases: 12. The germline V gene encodes CDR1 MDHEN and CDR2 SYDVKM. CDR3 length: 19 residues. This chain's CDR3 is CASSSESLRLAGAYNEQFF. In DNA, the CDR3 is TGTGCCAGCAGTTCAGAATCCCTCCGACTAGCGGGAGCCTACAATGAGCAGTTCTTC.

At least ten counts were recorded for this clonotype. The rearrangement uses TRBV4-3 and TRBJ2-7; D is uncertain. CDR1 is LGHNA, CDR2 YSLEER, per germline. This CDR3 is built from 15 residues. Trimming left V 4 bases short and J 1 base short, with 14 bases between. Here the CDR3 DNA reads TGCGCCAGCAGCCGAGACAAAGACACTTCCTACGAGCAGTACTTC. Amino acid sequence: CASSRDKDTSYEQYF.

The J gene is TRBJ2-5, the V gene TRBV6-5, with D tentatively TRBD1 (7 bases). The germline CDR1 and CDR2 sequences are MNHEY and SVGAGI. The V end lost 4 bases, the J end lost 7 bases, and 19 bases lay between the germline ends. This CDR3 is built from 15 residues. As DNA, the CDR3 is TGTGCCAGCAGTTCCGTAGGGGGCCCGGGGGCGACCCAGTACTTC. It is translated as CASSSVGGPGATQYF.

This clonotype was counted between two and nine times. This rearrangement joins TRBV5-1 to TRBJ2-3; the D is unclear. Deletions cut 0 bases from V and 2 bases from J, with 7 bases between. This CDR3 contains 14 residues. CDR1 is SGHRS, CDR2 YFSETQ, per germline. CDR3 DNA sequence: TGCGCCAGCAGCTTGGGATCCCCCACAGATACGCAGTATTTT. It is translated as CASSLGSPTDTQYF.

The chain has TRBV6-6 and TRBJ2-3; D not certain. V lost 2 bases, J lost 5 bases, and 8 bases lay in between. Germline V gene data show CDR1 as MNHNY and CDR2 as SVGAGI (reference sequence). The length of the CDR3 is 13 residues. The CDR3 region has the DNA TGTGCCAGCAGTTACGCCCCGAGAGATACGCAGTATTTT. It is translated as CASSYAPRDTQYF.

This chain uses TRBV28 with TRBJ2-7; TRBD2 agrees at 10 bases. From germline, CDR1 is MDHEN and CDR2 SYDVKM. The CDR3 loop spans 18 amino acids. Trimming took 4 bases from V and 0 from J; bases not matched to a gene: 12. The CDR3 DNA follows: TGTGCCAGCAGTTCAACATTCTTATCTAGCGGGAGCTCCTACGAGCAGTACTTC. This encodes CASSSTFLSSGSSYEQYF.

A few counts support this clonotype. The V call is TRBV19, the J call TRBJ1-5; unclear D gene. Between the trimmed V and J ends, which lost 10 bases and 6 bases, there was a span of 22 bases. The CDR3 length is 15 residues. Germline V gene sequence: CDR1 LNHDA, CDR2 SQIVND (reference sequence). The CDR3, as DNA: TGTGCCACCACACCCCAAGTCTCCGTGGCTCAGCCCCAGCATTTT. Translation: CATTPQVSVAQPQHF.

The chain links TRBV4-1 to TRBJ2-7; 8 nucleotides match TRBD2. The ends lost 3 bases at V and 6 bases at J; junction bases unmatched: 10. The CDR3 is 15 amino acids. Per germline, CDR1 MGHRA and CDR2 YSYEKL. Here the CDR3 DNA reads TGCGCCAGCAGCCATGCGACCGGGACTAGTGTCGAGCAGTACTTC. This encodes CASSHATGTSVEQYF.